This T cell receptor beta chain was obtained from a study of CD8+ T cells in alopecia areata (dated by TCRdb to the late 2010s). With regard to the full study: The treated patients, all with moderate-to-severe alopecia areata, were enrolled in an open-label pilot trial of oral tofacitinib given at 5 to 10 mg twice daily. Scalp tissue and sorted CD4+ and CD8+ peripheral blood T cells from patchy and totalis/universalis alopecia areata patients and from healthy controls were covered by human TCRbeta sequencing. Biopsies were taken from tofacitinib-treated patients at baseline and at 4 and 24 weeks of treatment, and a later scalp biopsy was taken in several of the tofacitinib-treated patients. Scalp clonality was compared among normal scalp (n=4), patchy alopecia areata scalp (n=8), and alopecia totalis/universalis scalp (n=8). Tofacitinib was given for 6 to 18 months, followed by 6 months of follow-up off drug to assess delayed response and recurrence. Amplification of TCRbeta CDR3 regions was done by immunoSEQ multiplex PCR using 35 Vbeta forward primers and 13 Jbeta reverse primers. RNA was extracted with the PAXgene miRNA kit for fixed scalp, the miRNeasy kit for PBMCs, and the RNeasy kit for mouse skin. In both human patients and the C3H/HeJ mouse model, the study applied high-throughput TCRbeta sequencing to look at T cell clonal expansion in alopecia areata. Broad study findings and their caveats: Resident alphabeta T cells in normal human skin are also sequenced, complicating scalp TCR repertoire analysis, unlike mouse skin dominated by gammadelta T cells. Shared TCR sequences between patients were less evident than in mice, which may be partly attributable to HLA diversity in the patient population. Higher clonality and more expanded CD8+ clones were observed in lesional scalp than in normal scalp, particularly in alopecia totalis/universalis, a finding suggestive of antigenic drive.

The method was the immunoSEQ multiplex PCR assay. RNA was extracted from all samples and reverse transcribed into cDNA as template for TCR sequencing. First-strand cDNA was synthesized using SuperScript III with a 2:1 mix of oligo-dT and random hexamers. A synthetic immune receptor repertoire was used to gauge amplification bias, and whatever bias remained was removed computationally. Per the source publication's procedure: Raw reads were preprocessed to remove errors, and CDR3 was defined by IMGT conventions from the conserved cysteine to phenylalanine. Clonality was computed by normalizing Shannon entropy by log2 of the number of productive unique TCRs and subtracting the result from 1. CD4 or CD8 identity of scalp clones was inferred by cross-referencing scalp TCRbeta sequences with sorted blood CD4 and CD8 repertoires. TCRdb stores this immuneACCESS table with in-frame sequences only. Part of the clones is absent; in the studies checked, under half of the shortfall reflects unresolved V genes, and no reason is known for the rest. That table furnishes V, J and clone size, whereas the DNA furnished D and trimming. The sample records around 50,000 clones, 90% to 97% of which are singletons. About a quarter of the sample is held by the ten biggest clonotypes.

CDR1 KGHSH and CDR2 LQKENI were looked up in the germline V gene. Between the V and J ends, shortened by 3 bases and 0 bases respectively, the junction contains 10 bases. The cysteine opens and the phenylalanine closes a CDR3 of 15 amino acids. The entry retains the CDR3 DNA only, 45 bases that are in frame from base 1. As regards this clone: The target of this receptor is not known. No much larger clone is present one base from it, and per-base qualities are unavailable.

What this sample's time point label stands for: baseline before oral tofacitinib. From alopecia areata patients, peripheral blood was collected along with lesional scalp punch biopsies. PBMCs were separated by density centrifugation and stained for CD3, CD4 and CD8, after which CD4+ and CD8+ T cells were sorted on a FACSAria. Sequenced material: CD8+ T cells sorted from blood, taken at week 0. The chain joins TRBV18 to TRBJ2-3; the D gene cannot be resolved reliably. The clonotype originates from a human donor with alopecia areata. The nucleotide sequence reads TGTGCCAGCTCACCGCGCGATCGGAGCACAGATACGCAGTATTTT. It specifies CASSPRDRSTDTQYF.